The rows below give T cell receptor beta chains drawn from one sample of a study of T cell responses to AZD1222 COVID-19 vaccine. The method was immunoSEQ multiplex PCR; TCRdb's version includes in-frame clones alone and lacks a portion of them. The sample carries 90,000 to 150,000 clones, around 87% recorded once. The source was peripheral blood, collected 28 days after the second AZD1222 dose. The source of these receptors is an adult who received the AZD1222 COVID-19 vaccine. CDR3s include the opening cysteine and the closing phenylalanine or tryptophan. A D gene is named only where the DNA matches it firmly. Not all rows give a size; the values are once, few, many and, for expanded clones, a class.

v_gene	j_gene	abundance	d_gene	CDR3nt	CDR3aa
TRBV4-3	TRBJ2-1	NA	NA	TGCGCCAGCAGCCCTCGGGATGCAGGGGCCTACAATGAGCAGTTCTTC	CASSPRDAGAYNEQFF
TRBV6-2/TRBV6-3	TRBJ1-3	NA	TRBD1	TGTGCCAGCAGCCTCGACAGGGGAAGACGCGGAAACACCATATATTTT	CASSLDRGRRGNTIYF
TRBV28	TRBJ1-5	NA	NA	TGTGCCAGCAGTTTAGACCAGCCATATAGCAATCAGCCCCAGCATTTT	CASSLDQPYSNQPQHF
TRBV5-8	TRBJ1-5	NA	NA	TGTGCCAGCAGCTACGAACAGGGAGCAGGTCAGCCCCAGCATTTT	CASSYEQGAGQPQHF
TRBV13	TRBJ2-3	once	TRBD2	TGTGCCAGCAGCCCTCCTAGCGGGGGGCCTGGAGATACGCAGTATTTT	CASSPPSGGPGDTQYF
TRBV7-9	TRBJ2-5	NA	TRBD2	TGTGCCAGCAGCTTTTATGGGAGGGACCTGCAAGAGACCCAGTACTTC	CASSFYGRDLQETQYF
TRBV15	TRBJ1-3	NA	NA	TGTGCCACCAGCGGACTCACTGTCTCTGGAAACACCATATATTTT	CATSGLTVSGNTIYF
TRBV7-8	TRBJ1-2	NA	NA	TGTGCCAGCAGCTCGTCTTCCCTGTATGGCTACACCTTC	CASSSSSLYGYTF
TRBV27	TRBJ1-6	NA	NA	TGTGCCAGCGGGCCCGCGGGACAATATAATTCACCCCTCCACTTT	CASGPAGQYNSPLHF
TRBV24-1	TRBJ1-4	NA	TRBD1	TGTGCCACCAGTGTAGGACAGGGGGATAATGAAAAACTGTTTTTT	CATSVGQGDNEKLFF
TRBV6-5	TRBJ1-5	NA	NA	TGTGCCAGCAGCGCTACAGGTATCGGGAATCAGCCCCAGCATTTT	CASSATGIGNQPQHF
TRBV6-4	TRBJ2-3	NA	TRBD2	TGTGCCAGCAGTTTTAACGCCCTGTCGGCGGGGGGGAGAGATACGCAGTATTTT	CASSFNALSAGGRDTQYF
TRBV10-3	TRBJ1-5	NA	NA	TGTGCCATCAGTATAGCAGGGGATAGCAATCAGCCCCAGCATTTT	CAISIAGDSNQPQHF
TRBV11-1	TRBJ2-1	few	NA	TGTGCCAGCAGCTTAGCCAGACTAGTGGGTTACAATGAGCAGTTCTTC	CASSLARLVGYNEQFF
TRBV11-1	TRBJ1-2	NA	NA	TGTGCCAGCAGCACCCAGGGGTCTGATGGCTACACCTTC	CASSTQGSDGYTF
TRBV18	TRBJ2-3	NA	TRBD1	TGTGCCAGCTCACGGACAGGGGGGGCAGATACGCAGTATTTT	CASSRTGGADTQYF
TRBV5-1	TRBJ1-1	once	TRBD1	TGCGCCAGCAGCGGTGACAGGGGTACTGAAGCTTTCTTT	CASSGDRGTEAFF
TRBV29-1	TRBJ1-5	NA	NA	TGCAGCGTTGGTGAGGGGGTTCAGCCCCAGCATTTT	CSVGEGVQPQHF
TRBV24-1	TRBJ1-5	once	TRBD1	TGTGCCACCAGTAAGGGGGCCAGGCAGCCCCAGCATTTT	CATSKGARQPQHF
TRBV2	TRBJ2-3	many	TRBD2	TGTGCCAGCAGGCAACTAGCGGTGGAAGATACGCAGTATTTT	CASRQLAVEDTQYF
TRBV7-2	TRBJ2-2	NA	NA	TGTGCCAGCAGCTTTGTGATGGTGGGGCAGGCCGGGGAGCTGTTTTTT	CASSFVMVGQAGELFF
TRBV6-5	TRBJ1-5	NA	TRBD1	TGTGCCAGCACCGATAGACAGGGGTATCAGCCCCAGCATTTT	CASTDRQGYQPQHF
TRBV6-4	TRBJ2-3	NA	TRBD1	TGTGCCAGCAGGGTAACAGGGGGAGCCACAGATACGCAGTATTTT	CASRVTGGATDTQYF
TRBV5-1	TRBJ1-1	NA	TRBD1	TGCGCCAGCAGCTCCGGACAGGTTGCTTTCTTT	CASSSGQVAFF
TRBV12-3/TRBV12-4	TRBJ1-2	NA	NA	TGTGCCAGCAGTTTACGGGGGTCTGGCTACACCTTC	CASSLRGSGYTF
TRBV5-1	TRBJ2-2	once	TRBD1	TGCGCCAGCAGCCAAGGGACAGGGGGGACCGGGGAGCTGTTTTTT	CASSQGTGGTGELFF
TRBV7-2	TRBJ1-6	once	NA	TGTGCCAGCAGACCGGAGGAGGGTGGGCACTCCTATAATTCACCCCTCCACTTT	CASRPEEGGHSYNSPLHF
TRBV19	TRBJ1-1	NA	NA	TGTGCCAGTAGTATTCAGCAGGGCATGAACACTGAAGCTTTCTTT	CASSIQQGMNTEAFF
TRBV6-4	TRBJ1-2	NA	NA	TGTGCCAGCAGTGACTGGTCGACAGGAACCTATGGCTACACCTTC	CASSDWSTGTYGYTF
TRBV7-9	TRBJ2-7	NA	TRBD1	TGTGCCAGCACCCCCCTGGGACCTACAGGGGGCATTAGCTACGAGCAGTACTTC	CASTPLGPTGGISYEQYF
TRBV13	TRBJ2-1	NA	TRBD2	TGTGCCAGCAGCTCGACTAGCGGGGGTAGGGATGAGCAGTTCTTC	CASSSTSGGRDEQFF
TRBV7-2	TRBJ2-2	few	NA	TGTGCCAGCAGCGAGACAGGTGGCACCGGGGAGCTGTTTTTT	CASSETGGTGELFF
TRBV7-3	TRBJ1-1	few	NA	TGTGCCAGCAAGCTCCAGGGCCGGAACACTGAAGCTTTCTTT	CASKLQGRNTEAFF
TRBV30	TRBJ1-6	NA	TRBD1	TGTGCCTGGAGGGTCGGGGACAGGGAGAATTCACCCCTCCACTTT	CAWRVGDRENSPLHF
TRBV4-3	TRBJ1-2	NA	NA	TGCGCCAGCAGCCAAGAACACCTTAAAGCGTATGGCTACACCTTC	CASSQEHLKAYGYTF
TRBV11-3	TRBJ1-3	NA	NA	TGTGCCAGCAGCTTAAATTCCGGGGCTGGAAACACCATATATTTT	CASSLNSGAGNTIYF
TRBV19	TRBJ2-2	NA	TRBD1	TGTGCCAGTAAACTAGACAGGGTCACCGGGGAGCTGTTTTTT	CASKLDRVTGELFF
TRBV12-3/TRBV12-4	TRBJ1-4	NA	NA	TGTGCCAGCAGTTTAGCGGGGGACCGGTTCCATTTT	CASSLAGDRFHF
TRBV7-2	TRBJ2-2	NA	NA	TGTGCCAGCAGCTTAAGGTCCTCCGGGGAGCTGTTTTTT	CASSLRSSGELFF
TRBV3-1/TRBV3-2	TRBJ1-6	NA	TRBD1	TGTGCCAGCAGCCACCGGGACAGCGGGGCACCCCTCCACTTT	CASSHRDSGAPLHF